Ten or more counts support the clone carrying this TCR beta chain. No antigen is known for it. The data are from a study of early T cells in non-severe SARS-CoV-2 infection. Study in general: The authors sequenced bulk RNA from unsorted whole blood, leaving chains unpaired.

Broader study findings: Anti-spike CD8 responses were favored by VDJdb matching, which missed private and CD4 specificities.

Each single cDNA molecule received a unique molecular identifier. TCRdb recomputed calls from the 5' RACE reads with MiXCR, one row per CDR3 protein. The sample contains just under 60,000 distinct CDR3 sequences, about 8% of which appear only once. V trimming: 5 bases; J trimming: 2 bases; junction bases outside the gene matches: 5. The germline CDR1 and CDR2 sequences are MNHNY and SVGAGI (reference sequence). The CDR3 spans 15 residues. The sequencing sample was made of whole blood. This clonotype originated in an adult who was a healthcare worker with PCR-confirmed SARS-CoV-2 infection or an uninfected control (not recorded which). The chain recombines TRBV6-6 with TRBJ1-2; 10 bases are shared with TRBD1. DNA for the CDR3: TGTGCCAGCAGTGGGTGGACAGGGGGGAACTATGGCTACACCTTC. The encoded protein is CASSGWTGGNYGYTF.